The 22 T cell receptor beta chains below were found in one sample sequenced in a study of shared clonotypes between healthy human individuals. Naive CD8 cells lacked CD45RO and underwent positive selection for CCR7, leaving out terminally differentiated effector memory CD45RA+ cells. TCRdb keeps only in-frame clones here, not all; method: immunoSEQ multiplex PCR. The table shows roughly 2,000,000 clones, with about 93% occurring only once. Sequencing was performed on naive CD8+ T cells from PBMCs. The receptor source for this set is a man aged 18-30 years in good health. Some clones in this sample may be carry-over from other donors' samples.

The chain links TRBV9 to TRBJ2-5; TRBD2 matches at 13 bases. V gave up 4 bases and J gave up 5 bases; unmatched junction bases: 5. CDR1 and CDR2 from the germline V gene are SGDLS and YYNGEE. This CDR3 contains 15 residues. The CDR3, as DNA: TGTGCCAGCAGCACACTAGCGGGGGGGTTGGAGACCCAGTACTTC. It yields the protein CASSTLAGGLETQYF.

V usage is TRBV6-5 and J usage is TRBJ2-3; D not resolved. Germline V gene data show CDR1 as MNHEY and CDR2 as SVGAGI. CDR3 length: 13 residues. V was pared by 4 bases and J by 6 bases, with 11 bases between. CDR3 nucleotide sequence: TGTGCCAGCAGTTCTTCCTATGGGGATACGCAGTATTTT. It codes for CASSSSYGDTQYF.

This chain joins TRBV4-2 and TRBJ2-1; TRBD2 aligns across 11 bases. The germline V gene encodes CDR1 LGHNA and CDR2 YNFKEQ. J lost 7 bases, V lost 0 bases, and 11 bases had no gene match. This CDR3 has 18 residues. The CDR3 DNA reads as TGTGCCAGCAGCCAAGATGGGTTAGCGGGAGGGTGGTGGAATGAGCAGTTCTTC. The encoded protein is CASSQDGLAGGWWNEQFF.

The chain carries TRBV6-1 and TRBJ2-1; no clear D. Trimming shortened V by 3 bases and J by 4 bases, and 10 bases separated the two germline ends. There are 14 residues in the CDR3. CDR1 is MNHNS, CDR2 SASEGT, per germline. The CDR3 nucleotides read TGTGCCAGCAGTGATTGGAGTCGATACAATGAGCAGTTCTTC. Translation gives CASSDWSRYNEQFF.

The chain uses TRBV7-9 and TRBJ1-1; D is ambiguous. V gave up 5 bases and J gave up 7 bases, with 20 bases separating them. The CDR3 is 15 residues long. The germline gives CDR1 SEHNR, CDR2 FQNEAQ (reference sequence). As DNA, the CDR3 is TGTGCCAGCAGCCCCGGACGATCAGAAGATAGTGAAGCTTTCTTT. Protein product: CASSPGRSEDSEAFF.

The chain is built from TRBV27 and TRBJ2-3, with 9 bases aligning to TRBD2. V was clipped by 5 bases and J by 2 bases; unmatched bases: 5. Germline lookup yields CDR1 MNHEY and CDR2 SMNVEV (reference sequence). This CDR3 has 15 residues. CDR3 amino acids: CASSERGDPTDTQYF. The CDR3 DNA reads as TGTGCCAGCAGTGAGCGGGGGGATCCCACAGATACGCAGTATTTT.

The chain employs TRBV7-9 and TRBJ2-1, with D possibly TRBD2 on 6 matching bases. Germline loops: CDR1 SEHNR, CDR2 FQNEAQ (reference sequence). Trimming shortened V by 5 bases and J by 10 bases, and 21 bases separated the two germline ends. The CDR3 is 15 amino acids. CDR3: CASSPGTRPSGEQFF. CDR3 in DNA: TGTGCCAGCAGCCCCGGGACTCGCCCAAGTGGGGAGCAGTTCTTC.

The chain couples TRBV7-9 to TRBJ2-3, with TRBD1 identical over 8 bases. J lost 2 bases, V lost 0 bases, and 10 bases had no gene match. The germline V gene encodes CDR1 SEHNR and CDR2 FQNEAQ (reference sequence). The CDR3 loop spans 18 amino acids. CDR3 sequence (DNA): TGTGCCAGCAGCTTAGCCCCCTCCAGGGGGCGAGTCACAGATACGCAGTATTTT. Translating gives CASSLAPSRGRVTDTQYF.

The genes are TRBV30 and TRBJ2-7, with 10 bases identical to TRBD2. V was pared by 0 bases and J by 2 bases, with 7 bases of the junction left unmatched. The germline gives CDR1 GTSNPN, CDR2 SVGIG (reference sequence). This CDR3 spans 16 amino acids. The CDR3 nucleotides are TGTGCCTGGAGTGTAGGGCTAGCGGGAGATCCCTACGAGCAGTACTTC. Translation: CAWSVGLAGDPYEQYF.

In this sample, this clone turned up once. The chain links TRBV10-2 to TRBJ2-7; D might be TRBD2 (5 bases). Germline CDR1 WSHSY, CDR2 SAAADI. CDR3 length equals 13 residues. V lost 8 bases and J 7 bases, leaving 18 bases between the germline ends. The CDR3 loop is CASSATTSREQYF. The CDR3 DNA sequence: TGCGCCAGCTCCGCTACTACTAGTCGGGAGCAGTACTTC.

The chain employs TRBV10-3 and TRBJ2-3; TRBD1 matches at 10 bases. The CDR3 extends over 18 amino acids. The germline V gene encodes CDR1 ENHRY and CDR2 SYGVKD. With V trimmed by 4 bases and J by 1 base, 11 bases remained unmatched. CDR3 residues: CAISVGTGEEEGTDTQYF. The CDR3 DNA sequence: TGTGCCATCAGTGTAGGGACAGGGGAGGAAGAGGGCACAGATACGCAGTATTTT.

In the case of this clone: One junction end disagrees with the germline gene, perhaps due to a read error. CDR3 loop: CASSVWSGGTYTQYF. The DNA of the CDR3 is TGTGCCAGCAGCGTATGGTCAGGGGGCACATATACGCAGTATTTT. The chain links TRBV9 to TRBJ2-3; the match to TRBD1 covers 8 bases. The CDR3 loop spans 15 amino acids. Germline CDR1 reads SGDLS; CDR2 reads YYNGEE.

The chain recombines TRBV10-3 with TRBJ1-4; tentative D call: TRBD1 (6 bases). Germline CDR1 reads ENHRY; CDR2 reads SYGVKD. The CDR3 length is 15 residues. V was pared by 5 bases and J by 8 bases, with 18 bases between. This CDR3 is CAISMDSSPIEKLFF. In nucleotides, the CDR3 is TGTGCCATCAGTATGGACAGTTCGCCTATAGAAAAACTGTTTTTT.

V is TRBV10-2 and J is TRBJ2-3; the match to TRBD2 covers 8 bases. This CDR3 has 16 residues. The germline V gene has CDR1 WSHSY and CDR2 SAAADI. The V and J ends lost 5 bases and 2 bases, in that order; junction bases with no gene match: 9. The CDR3 sequence is CASSPGTSGYTDTQYF. The CDR3 DNA reads as TGCGCCAGCAGTCCGGGAACTAGCGGTTACACAGATACGCAGTATTTT.

In its sample, this clone was seen a few times. This same CDR3 is encoded by further DNA sequences in the sample. V and J are TRBV5-1 and TRBJ2-7; possible D gene TRBD1, 6 bases. The V and J ends lost 2 bases and 6 bases respectively, with 6 bases between them. The CDR3 is made up of 11 amino acids. Germline values: CDR1 SGHRS, CDR2 YFSETQ. The CDR3: CASSFRGEQYF. CDR3 sequence (DNA): TGCGCCAGCAGCTTCAGGGGCGAGCAGTACTTC.

The rearrangement uses TRBV4-3 and TRBJ2-6; possible D gene TRBD1, 6 bases. V shed 2 bases and J shed 2 bases, with 10 bases lying between them. The CDR3 consists of 16 residues. Per germline, CDR1 LGHNA and CDR2 YSLEER. The CDR3 is CASSQTGFTGANVLTF. CDR3 coding DNA: TGCGCCAGCAGCCAAACAGGGTTTACTGGGGCCAACGTCCTGACTTTC.

The V gene is TRBV6-5, the J gene TRBJ1-3; no clear D. In germline, CDR1 is MNHEY, CDR2 SVGAGI. The V gene lost 0 bases and the J gene lost 2 bases, with 2 bases spanning the gap. This CDR3 has 13 residues. Written as DNA, the CDR3 is TGTGCCAGCAGTTACTCTCCTGGAAACACCATATATTTT. This encodes CASSYSPGNTIYF.

The chain links TRBV4-1 to TRBJ2-7, with 9 bases that match TRBD2. The CDR3 length is 15 residues. Per germline, CDR1 MGHRA and CDR2 YSYEKL. Trimming took 3 bases from V and 0 from J; bases not matched to a gene: 3. The CDR3 DNA reads as TGCGCCAGCAGCCACAGTAGCGGGAGCTCCTACGAGCAGTACTTC. Its protein is CASSHSSGSSYEQYF.

This chain joins TRBV27 and TRBJ2-1; no firm D call. The CDR3 totals 15 residues. Looked up from germline, CDR1 is MNHEY and CDR2 is SMNVEV (reference sequence). V gave up 6 bases and J gave up 0 bases, with 12 bases separating them. CDR3 bases: TGTGCCAGCAGGGATTGGGGTAGCTCCTACAATGAGCAGTTCTTC. The encoded protein is CASRDWGSSYNEQFF.

The V gene is TRBV7-9, the J gene TRBJ2-3; 15 bases line up with TRBD2. The CDR3 runs 17 residues. CDR1 SEHNR and CDR2 FQNEAQ come from the germline V gene (reference sequence). V lost 7 bases and J lost 1; bases outside the gene matches: 6. CDR3 sequence reads: CASTGLAGGVGTDTQYF. In DNA form, the CDR3 reads TGTGCCAGCACCGGACTAGCGGGAGGGGTTGGCACAGATACGCAGTATTTT.

The rearrangement joins TRBV6-1 to TRBJ2-3; D uncertain. Germline V gene lookup returns CDR1 MNHNS and CDR2 SASEGT. V lost 2 bases and J 1 base, leaving 7 bases between the germline ends. The CDR3 is 14 amino acids. CDR3: CASSEWQGTDTQYF. The CDR3 nucleotides read TGTGCCAGCAGTGAATGGCAGGGCACAGATACGCAGTATTTT.

V gene TRBV28 combines with J gene TRBJ2-7; D is undetermined. With 3 bases removed from V and 2 bases from J, the gap between germline ends came to 14 bases. Per germline, CDR1 MDHEN and CDR2 SYDVKM. CDR3 length equals 15 residues. The CDR3 loop reads CASSLVFRVPYEQYF. The CDR3 nucleotides are TGTGCCAGCAGTTTGGTGTTTCGGGTACCCTACGAGCAGTACTTC. The full variable domain, completed using reference TRBV28 and TRBJ2-7, is DVKVTQSSRYLVKRTGEKVFLECVQDMDHENMFWYRQDPGLGLRLIYFSYDVKMKEKGDIPEGYSVSREKKERFSLILESASTNQTSMYLCASSLVFRVPYEQYFGPGTRLTVT.